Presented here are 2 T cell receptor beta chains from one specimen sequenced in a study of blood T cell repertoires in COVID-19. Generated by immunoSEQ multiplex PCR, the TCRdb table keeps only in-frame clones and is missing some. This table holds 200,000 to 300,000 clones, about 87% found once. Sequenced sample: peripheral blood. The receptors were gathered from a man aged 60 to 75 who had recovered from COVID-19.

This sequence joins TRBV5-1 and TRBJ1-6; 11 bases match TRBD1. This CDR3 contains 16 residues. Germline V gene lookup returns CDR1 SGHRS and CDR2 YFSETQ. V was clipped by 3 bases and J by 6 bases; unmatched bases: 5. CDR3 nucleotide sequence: TGCGCCAGCAGCTCAGGACAGGGGGCGGGTAATTCACCCCTCCACTTT. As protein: CASSSGQGAGNSPLHF.

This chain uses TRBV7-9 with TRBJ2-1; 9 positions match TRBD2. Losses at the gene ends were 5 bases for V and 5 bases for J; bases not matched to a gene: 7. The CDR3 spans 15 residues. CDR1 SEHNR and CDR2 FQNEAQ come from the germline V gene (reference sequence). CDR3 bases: TGTGCCAGCAGCCCGCGGGGGGGGACGAACAATGAGCAGTTCTTC. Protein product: CASSPRGGTNNEQFF.